The 6 T cell receptor beta chains below all came from one sample that was sequenced in a study of cytomegalovirus exposure and HLA in healthy donors. The PCR employed 60 Vbeta primers together with 13 Jbeta primers. Libraries were prepared by immunoSEQ multiplex PCR; TCRdb keeps only in-frame clonotypes and omits some of them. The table records some 96,000 clones, under 65% of them present only once. What was sequenced was PBMCs. The origin of the receptors is a man aged 55-75 years in good health and CMV-seronegative.

This clone has a single count. The chain links TRBV2 to TRBJ1-5; possibly TRBD1 for D (6 bases). Germline V CDR1 and CDR2: SNHLY, FYNNEI. The germline V and J ends were trimmed by 1 base and 7 bases, with 11 bases remaining between them. CDR3 size: 14 residues. CDR3 loop: CASSEGEGVQPQHF. The DNA for the CDR3 is TGTGCCAGCAGTGAAGGAGAGGGGGTGCAGCCCCAGCATTTT.

V usage is TRBV5-1 and J usage is TRBJ2-4, with D unresolved. CDR3 length equals 13 residues. V dropped 4 bases and J dropped 11 bases, with 16 bases sitting between them. CDR1 is SGHRS, CDR2 YFSETQ, per germline. The CDR3 protein is CASSPMSSQLQYF. In nucleotides, the CDR3 is TGCGCCAGCAGCCCTATGAGCTCTCAACTTCAGTACTTC.

J is TRBJ2-1 and V is TRBV5-1; possible D gene TRBD2, 6 bases. V was pared by 2 bases and J by 2 bases, with 8 bases between. The CDR3 has 14 amino acids. Germline CDR1 SGHRS, CDR2 YFSETQ. The CDR3 spells CASSFGGTYNEQFF. The CDR3 nucleotides read TGCGCCAGCAGCTTCGGCGGGACCTACAATGAGCAGTTCTTC. The full variable domain, with the rest looked up from reference TRBV5-1 and TRBJ2-1, is KAGVTQTPRYLIKTRGQQVTLSCSPISGHRSVSWYQQTPGQGLQFLFEYFSETQRNKGNFPGRFSGRQFSNSRSEMNVSTLELGDSALYLCASSFGGTYNEQFFGPGTRLTVL.

The rearrangement joins TRBV5-4 to TRBJ2-1, with TRBD2 identical over 8 bases. Germline trimming cut 4 bases from V and 4 bases from J; bases unmatched to any gene: 10. This CDR3 spans 16 amino acids. CDR1 SGHNT and CDR2 YYREEE come from the germline V gene (reference sequence). The CDR3 sequence: CASSPNGGGPYNEQFF. CDR3 nucleotides: TGTGCCAGCAGCCCTAACGGGGGGGGACCATACAATGAGCAGTTCTTC.

This clone was picked up a small number of times. The V gene is TRBV7-9, the J gene TRBJ2-3; a possible D gene is TRBD1 (6 bases). The CDR3 extends over 13 amino acids. V lost 5 bases and J lost 4, with 10 bases in between. The germline V gene encodes CDR1 SEHNR and CDR2 FQNEAQ (reference sequence). CDR3 amino acids: CASSATGPDTQYF. In DNA, the CDR3 is TGTGCCAGCAGCGCTACAGGGCCAGATACGCAGTATTTT.

The V gene is TRBV5-5, the J gene TRBJ2-2; D perhaps matches TRBD1 (5 bases). The CDR3 runs to 17 residues. Trimming pared 0 bases from V and 2 bases from J, leaving 14 bases between. CDR1 and CDR2 from the germline V gene are SGHKS and YYEKEE (reference sequence). The CDR3 region has the DNA TGTGCCAGCAGCTTGGCACCGGGCCAGGGTAACACCGGGGAGCTGTTTTTT. Its protein product is CASSLAPGQGNTGELFF.